The 25 T cell receptor beta chains in this list originate from one sample, sequenced in a study of cytomegalovirus exposure and HLA in healthy donors. PCR amplification relied on 60 Vbeta primers (plus 13 Jbeta primers). The assay was immunoSEQ multiplex PCR, and TCRdb's table has in-frame clones only and misses some. The sample lists some 180,000 clones, approximately 80% occurring once. Sequenced material: PBMCs. The receptor source for this set is a woman aged 18-29 years in good health and CMV-seronegative.

As to this clone: This same CDR3 is encoded by further DNA sequences in the sample. This chain links TRBV28 with TRBJ1-5; no clear D gene. The V end was cut by 2 bases, the J end by 1 base, with 6 bases between. Germline values: CDR1 MDHEN, CDR2 SYDVKM. This CDR3 has 14 residues. The CDR3 region is CASSLTGSNQPQHF. The CDR3, as DNA: TGTGCCAGCAGTTTAACGGGGAGCAATCAGCCCCAGCATTTT.

This chain connects TRBV9 to TRBJ1-3; 12 bases line up with TRBD1. Germline lookup yields CDR1 SGDLS and CDR2 YYNGEE. V dropped 3 bases and J dropped 1; count of bases not matched to a gene: 2. This CDR3 region has 16 residues. CDR3 region: CASSEGQGASGNTIYF. The CDR3 DNA follows: TGTGCCAGCAGCGAGGGACAGGGGGCTTCTGGAAACACCATATATTTT. Full variable domain (remainder filled in from reference TRBV9 and TRBJ1-3): DSGVTQTPKHLITATGQRVTLRCSPRSGDLSVYWYQQSLDQGLQFLIQYYNGEERAKGNILERFSAQQFPDLHSELNLSSLELGDSALYFCASSEGQGASGNTIYFGEGSWLTVV.

V is TRBV4-3 and J is TRBJ2-1, with a possible D match to TRBD2 (5 bases). This CDR3 spans 16 amino acids. V shed 6 bases and J shed 7 bases, with 22 bases lying between them. In germline, CDR1 is LGHNA, CDR2 YSLEER. CDR3 sequence (DNA): TGCGCCAGCAGGAGAGTCGCCGGGGTGGCGGGTAATGAGCAGTTCTTC. It translates to CASRRVAGVAGNEQFF.

This clone has just one count. V usage is TRBV5-4 and J usage is TRBJ2-3; a possible D gene is TRBD2 (6 bases). The CDR3 totals 13 residues. The V and J ends lost 9 bases and 5 bases respectively, with 16 bases between them. Germline CDR1 reads SGHNT; CDR2 reads YYREEE (reference sequence). DNA for the CDR3: TGTGCCACCCTGAAGCAGGAGGGAGATACGCAGTATTTT. Residues: CATLKQEGDTQYF. Supplemented by reference TRBV5-4 and TRBJ2-3, the full variable domain reads ETGVTQSPTHLIKTRGQQVTLRCSSQSGHNTVSWYQQALGQGPQFIFQYYREEENGRGNFPPRFSGLQFPNYSSELNVNALELDDSALYLCATLKQEGDTQYFGPGTRLTVL.

V gene TRBV19 combines with J gene TRBJ2-7; 8 bases line up with TRBD1. The CDR3 covers 15 residues. CDR1 and CDR2 (germline): LNHDA, SQIVND (reference sequence). Germline trimming cut 3 bases from V and 3 bases from J; bases unmatched to any gene: 7. In DNA form, the CDR3 reads TGTGCCAGTAGTATCGGACAGGGACGGGACTACGAGCAGTACTTC. Its protein product is CASSIGQGRDYEQYF.

The genes are TRBV15 and TRBJ2-5; TRBD2 is a possible D gene (5 bases). The CDR3 consists of 17 residues. Between the trimmed V and J ends, which lost 2 bases and 3 bases, there was a span of 19 bases. The germline CDR1 and CDR2 sequences are LNHNV and YYDKDF (reference sequence). In DNA, the CDR3 is TGTGCCACCAGCAGACCTACCCTAGACCGGGAAAAAGAGACCCAGTACTTC. This sequence encodes CATSRPTLDREKETQYF.

The chain combines TRBV11-2 with TRBJ2-7, with TRBD1 matching 9 bases. Germline trimming cut 5 bases from V and 9 bases from J; bases unmatched to any gene: 5. There are 12 residues in the CDR3. CDR1 is SGHAT and CDR2 is FQNNGV in the germline V gene. CDR3 in DNA: TGTGCCAGCAGCACAGGGGGCTTAGGGCAGTACTTC. Amino acid sequence: CASSTGGLGQYF.

The chain combines TRBV11-2 with TRBJ2-1; TRBD2 matches at 8 bases. The CDR3 sequence is 16 residues long. V lost 5 bases and J lost 6; bases outside the gene matches: 12. Germline V gene data show CDR1 as SGHAT and CDR2 as FQNNGV. CDR3 DNA sequence: TGTGCCAGCAGCGAGGCTCCCACTAGCGGAACCAATGAGCAGTTCTTC. It encodes CASSEAPTSGTNEQFF. Full variable domain (outside the CDR3, taken from reference TRBV11-2 and TRBJ2-1): EAGVAQSPRYKIIEKRQSVAFWCNPISGHATLYWYQQILGQGPKLLIQFQNNGVVDDSQLPKDRFSAERLKGVDSTLKIQPAKLEDSAVYLCASSEAPTSGTNEQFFGPGTRLTVL.

The J gene is TRBJ2-7, the V gene TRBV6-5; 11 nucleotides line up with TRBD1. The V gene's germline CDR1 is MNHEY and CDR2 SVGAGI. The CDR3 length is 15 residues. V dropped 10 bases and J dropped 2; count of bases not matched to a gene: 10. The CDR3 DNA follows: TGTGCCACTAAATTCCGGGACAGGGGGACCTACGAGCAGTACTTC. As protein: CATKFRDRGTYEQYF.

This chain links TRBV14 with TRBJ2-3; 7 bases are shared with TRBD2. Germline-derived CDR1 and CDR2 are SGHDN and FVKESK. The CDR3 consists of 14 residues. The trim removed 4 bases at V and 4 bases at J, leaving 5 bases unmatched. The CDR3 DNA follows: TGTGCCAGCAGCCGAGCGGGGACCGCAGATACGCAGTATTTT. This gives the protein CASSRAGTADTQYF.

This chain uses TRBV28 with TRBJ2-3, with 10 bases lining up with TRBD1. CDR3 size: 16 residues. With 2 bases clipped from V and 5 bases from J, the junction kept 7 bases outside the gene matches. Germline V CDR1 and CDR2: MDHEN, SYDVKM. CDR3 in amino acids: CASSLEQTGGIDTQYF. The CDR3 coding sequence is TGTGCCAGCAGTTTAGAGCAGACAGGGGGCATAGATACGCAGTATTTT.

The genes are TRBV4-1 and TRBJ2-7; the match to TRBD2 covers 7 bases. Germline trimming cut 1 base from V and 4 bases from J; bases unmatched to any gene: 13. This CDR3 region has 17 residues. Germline assignment: CDR1 MGHRA and CDR2 YSYEKL. The DNA for the CDR3 is TGCGCCAGCAGCCAAGGTGATATGGCGGGAGCGAGATACGAGCAGTACTTC. It yields the protein CASSQGDMAGARYEQYF.

This rearrangement joins TRBV28 to TRBJ1-1, with TRBD1 identical over 7 bases. Per germline, CDR1 MDHEN and CDR2 SYDVKM. Losses at the gene ends were 4 bases for V and 5 bases for J; bases not matched to a gene: 7. The CDR3 covers 14 residues. CDR3 DNA sequence: TGTGCCAGCAGTTCTGACAGGGTGTATACTGAAGCTTTCTTT. Translated: CASSSDRVYTEAFF.

V gene TRBV5-1 combines with J gene TRBJ1-4; tentative D call: TRBD1 (5 bases). V gave up 0 bases and J gave up 13 bases, with 19 bases separating them. The germline CDR1 and CDR2 sequences are SGHRS and YFSETQ. There are 15 residues in the CDR3. CDR3 sequence: CASSLGGDLGVRLFF. CDR3 DNA sequence: TGCGCCAGCAGCTTGGGGGGGGACTTAGGTGTGAGACTGTTTTTT.

This clone has just a few counts. This sequence joins TRBV6-5 and TRBJ1-1, with D perhaps matching TRBD1 (6 bases). Germline V CDR1 and CDR2: MNHEY, SVGAGI. CDR3 length equals 14 residues. V was cut by 2 bases and J by 6 bases, with 13 bases left in between. Written as DNA, the CDR3 is TGTGCCAGCAGTTACGCCACAGGGTTCGCTGAAGCTTTCTTT. This codes for CASSYATGFAEAFF.

In the case of this clone: Different DNA sequences within this sample yield the same CDR3. The genes are TRBV27 and TRBJ1-2, with 8 nucleotides matching TRBD1. The V gene's germline CDR1 is MNHEY and CDR2 SMNVEV (reference sequence). Trimming at V came to 0 bases and at J to 5 bases, leaving 5 bases not matched to a gene. The CDR3 is made up of 15 amino acids. Written as DNA, the CDR3 is TGTGCCAGCAGTTTATCCAGGGGGCTAGGGTATGGCTACACCTTC. Protein sequence: CASSLSRGLGYGYTF.

The chain employs TRBV30 and TRBJ1-5, with 8 nucleotides matching TRBD1. Germline values: CDR1 GTSNPN, CDR2 SVGIG (reference sequence). The CDR3 spans 17 residues. Trimming removed 0 bases from V and 2 bases from J; junction bases left unmatched: 9. The CDR3 reads CAWSVDRGGLGNQPQHF. CDR3 in DNA: TGTGCCTGGAGTGTTGACAGGGGCGGATTAGGCAATCAGCCCCAGCATTTT.

The V and J genes are TRBV11-2 and TRBJ2-7; 14 bases fit TRBD2. Germline V CDR1 and CDR2: SGHAT, FQNNGV. V dropped 2 bases and J dropped 2; count of bases not matched to a gene: 2. The CDR3 is made up of 16 amino acids. This CDR3 reads CASSLWTSGGTYEQYF. CDR3 nucleotide sequence: TGTGCCAGCAGCTTATGGACTAGCGGGGGGACCTACGAGCAGTACTTC.

The rearrangement uses TRBV19 and TRBJ1-5, with D unclear. V dropped 1 base and J dropped 4 bases, with 5 bases sitting between them. The CDR3 is 13 amino acids. In germline, CDR1 is LNHDA, CDR2 SQIVND (reference sequence). The CDR3 region is CASSIVGNQPQHF. DNA of the CDR3: TGTGCCAGTAGTATAGTCGGTAATCAGCCCCAGCATTTT.

This sequence joins TRBV4-3 and TRBJ1-2; D is perhaps TRBD1 (6 bases). Germline V CDR1 and CDR2: LGHNA, YSLEER. Between the trimmed V and J ends, which lost 1 base and 0 bases, there was a span of 24 bases. The CDR3 covers 20 residues. The CDR3 loop is CASSQVLGHSDSLANYGYTF. The CDR3 nucleotides are TGCGCCAGCAGCCAAGTCCTGGGGCACTCGGACAGTTTAGCTAACTATGGCTACACCTTC.

The J gene is TRBJ1-2, the V gene TRBV6-5, with 8 positions matching TRBD1. Trimming at V came to 4 bases and at J to 4 bases, leaving 8 bases not matched to a gene. The CDR3 is 15 residues long. Looked up from germline, CDR1 is MNHEY and CDR2 is SVGAGI. CDR3 sequence reads: CASSSGQETLYGYTF. CDR3 bases: TGTGCCAGCAGTTCGGGACAGGAGACCCTCTATGGCTACACCTTC.

The genes are TRBV5-8 and TRBJ2-1; 9 nucleotides line up with TRBD2. The J segment lost 4 bases and the V segment lost 5 bases, leaving 13 bases of the junction unmatched. Germline V gene lookup returns CDR1 SGHTS and CDR2 YDEGEE. The CDR3 sequence is 17 residues long. CDR3: CASRRGASGEVYNEQFF. CDR3 bases: TGTGCCAGCAGACGGGGGGCTAGCGGGGAGGTTTACAATGAGCAGTTCTTC.

The CDR3 sequence is CATSRGVQGRQPQHF. DNA of the CDR3: TGTGCCACCAGCAGGGGGGTACAGGGGAGGCAGCCCCAGCATTTT. The rearrangement uses TRBV15 and TRBJ1-5; the match to TRBD1 covers 7 bases. The CDR3 totals 15 residues. Germline V CDR1 and CDR2: LNHNV, YYDKDF (reference sequence). With V trimmed by 3 bases and J by 7 bases, 9 bases remained unmatched.

This chain links TRBV9 with TRBJ2-1; D is perhaps TRBD1 (5 bases). In germline, CDR1 is SGDLS, CDR2 YYNGEE. CDR3 length: 15 amino acids. V was clipped by 2 bases and J by 4 bases, with 13 bases between them. The CDR3 DNA reads TGTGCCAGCAGCGTCGACAGAGTGGAGTACAATGAGCAGTTCTTC. It encodes CASSVDRVEYNEQFF.

This clone was detected a few times. This sequence joins TRBV9 and TRBJ1-5, with D maybe TRBD1 (5 bases). Trimming took 2 bases from V and 4 from J, leaving 13 bases between them. The CDR3 spans 15 residues. Germline V lookup: CDR1 SGDLS, CDR2 YYNGEE. CDR3 residues: CASSVGGVGNQPQHF. CDR3 sequence (DNA): TGTGCCAGCAGCGTCGGAGGGGTCGGAAATCAGCCCCAGCATTTT.